The 15 T cell receptor beta chains presented below share a single source sample, sequenced in a study of cytomegalovirus exposure and HLA in healthy donors. With 60 Vbeta and 13 Jbeta primers, the PCR was carried out. Assay: immunoSEQ multiplex PCR; the TCRdb copy retains only in-frame clones and omits some. The sample has some 180,000 clones; around 78% are singletons. Sequencing input: PBMCs. Receptors were obtained from a man aged 30-40 years in good health and CMV-seronegative.

The chain joins TRBV5-1 to TRBJ2-7, with TRBD1 matching 7 bases. CDR3 size: 15 residues. Germline V lookup: CDR1 SGHRS, CDR2 YFSETQ. V gave up 4 bases and J gave up 1 base; unmatched junction bases: 8. CDR3 coding DNA: TGCGCCAGCAGCCCTATTGACAGGGAATCCTACGAGCAGTACTTC. Translation: CASSPIDRESYEQYF.

The chain joins TRBV5-1 to TRBJ1-1; D remains unclear. Germline V CDR1 and CDR2: SGHRS, YFSETQ. This CDR3 contains 14 residues. Trimming stripped 4 bases from V and 4 bases from J, with 14 bases between. The chain's CDR3 is CASSSNAEVTEAFF. CDR3 sequence (DNA): TGCGCCAGCAGCAGTAACGCTGAGGTCACTGAAGCTTTCTTT.

The gene calls are TRBV10-3 and TRBJ2-7; 10 bases are a match to TRBD2. CDR3 length: 15 amino acids. Germline lookup yields CDR1 ENHRY and CDR2 SYGVKD. The junction had 1 base not matched to a gene; V was cut back by 2 bases and J by 0 bases. The CDR3 DNA follows: TGTGCCATCAGTGAGGGGACTAGCGACTCCTACGAGCAGTACTTC. This translates into CAISEGTSDSYEQYF.

The rearrangement joins TRBV5-1 to TRBJ2-1; D call uncertain. The CDR3 is 14 amino acids. CDR1 and CDR2 (germline): SGHRS, YFSETQ. V lost 4 bases and J 10 bases, leaving 18 bases between the germline ends. The CDR3 DNA is TGCGCCAGCAGCCCGGCCGTGTTAGCTGGCGAGCAGTTCTTC. Its translation: CASSPAVLAGEQFF.

The chain carries TRBV6-5 and TRBJ2-1, with D unresolved. The germline CDR1 and CDR2 sequences are MNHEY and SVGAGI. Trimming cost V 4 bases and J 5 bases, with 9 bases left between them. This CDR3 is built from 13 residues. CDR3 region: CASSSVKNNEQFF. DNA for the CDR3: TGTGCCAGCAGTTCGGTTAAAAACAATGAGCAGTTCTTC.

This clone was seen only a few times. The chain carries TRBV19 and TRBJ1-1; weak D call: TRBD1 (5 bases). Trimming left V 0 bases short and J 8 bases short, with 7 bases between. This CDR3 has 12 residues. Per the germline V gene, CDR1 is LNHDA and CDR2 is SQIVND (reference sequence). The CDR3 is CASSIETAEAFF. The CDR3 coding sequence is TGTGCCAGTAGTATAGAGACAGCCGAAGCTTTCTTT.

The chain carries TRBV6-1 and TRBJ2-2, with 7 nucleotides matching TRBD1. CDR1 and CDR2 from the germline V gene are MNHNS and SASEGT. CDR3 size: 15 residues. The V segment lost 6 bases and the J segment 6 bases; nucleotides outside the gene matches: 10. This CDR3 reads CASSQGVGAPGELFF. The CDR3 DNA reads as TGTGCCAGCAGCCAGGGGGTGGGTGCGCCCGGGGAGCTGTTTTTT.

The V and J genes are TRBV5-5 and TRBJ2-2, with 8 nucleotides matching TRBD2. CDR1 SGHKS and CDR2 YYEKEE come from the germline V gene (reference sequence). The CDR3 is made up of 15 amino acids. Unmatched junction bases numbered 8, after V lost 6 bases and J lost 4 bases. The CDR3 loop reads CASTLRLASTGELFF. In DNA form, the CDR3 reads TGTGCCAGCACCCTTAGACTAGCGAGCACCGGGGAGCTGTTTTTT.

V is TRBV7-9 and J is TRBJ1-1; 11 bases align to TRBD1. The CDR3 sequence is 11 residues long. V was pared by 5 bases and J by 11 bases, with 1 base of the junction left unmatched. Germline loops: CDR1 SEHNR, CDR2 FQNEAQ (reference sequence). Written as DNA, the CDR3 is TGTGCCAGCAGCCGGGACAGGGGGGCTTTCTTT. Residues: CASSRDRGAFF.

CDR3 nucleotides: TGTGCCACTCGGGAGCAGACTAGCGGGAGTGGCGAGCAGTACTTC. This sequence encodes CATREQTSGSGEQYF. The chain links TRBV19 to TRBJ2-7; TRBD2 matches at 12 bases. Trimming removed 10 bases from V and 6 bases from J; junction bases left unmatched: 13. This CDR3 is built from 15 residues. Germline CDR1 reads LNHDA; CDR2 reads SQIVND (reference sequence).

The CDR3: CASRAPGADTQYF. The CDR3 nucleotides read TGCGCCAGCAGGGCCCCGGGGGCAGATACGCAGTATTTT. V gene TRBV10-1 combines with J gene TRBJ2-3, with D perhaps matching TRBD2 (6 bases). Germline V gives CDR1 WNHNN, CDR2 SYGVQD (reference sequence). The CDR3 contains 13 residues. V lost 6 bases to trimming and J lost 4 bases, with 11 bases between them.

This clone occurred a few times. V gene TRBV15 combines with J gene TRBJ2-7; 10 bases are shared with TRBD1. Germline lookup yields CDR1 LNHNV and CDR2 YYDKDF (reference sequence). This CDR3 has 16 amino acids. V shed 5 bases, J shed 0 bases, and the junction held 7 bases outside the gene matches. CDR3 nucleotides: TGTGCCACCAGCGACTCCCGGACAGGGGGCTCCTACGAGCAGTACTTC. Translated, it gives CATSDSRTGGSYEQYF.

The chain carries TRBV28 and TRBJ2-1, with 11 bases identical to TRBD2. This CDR3 region has 17 residues. Germline V lookup: CDR1 MDHEN, CDR2 SYDVKM. Trimming removed 7 bases from V and 0 bases from J; junction bases left unmatched: 8. The CDR3 DNA is TGTGCCAGCACCCCCGGGACTAGCGGTAGCTCCTACAATGAGCAGTTCTTC. Translated, it gives CASTPGTSGSSYNEQFF.

This clone came up once. The chain uses TRBV6-5 and TRBJ2-2; the match to TRBD2 covers 9 bases. The V gene's germline CDR1 is MNHEY and CDR2 SVGAGI. The CDR3 length is 15 residues. Losses at the gene ends were 6 bases for V and 3 bases for J; bases not matched to a gene: 5. The CDR3 DNA is TGTGCCAGCAGGGGGACTAGCTCTCACACCGGGGAGCTGTTTTTT. Its translation is CASRGTSSHTGELFF.

This sequence joins TRBV7-7 and TRBJ2-1; TRBD2 agrees at 8 bases. Germline V gives CDR1 SSHAT, CDR2 FNYEAQ (reference sequence). This CDR3 has 14 amino acids. Trimming took 2 bases from V and 5 from J; bases not matched to a gene: 2. As DNA, the CDR3 is TGTGCCAGCAGCTTAACGGGACTAGACAATGAGCAGTTCTTC. Its translation is CASSLTGLDNEQFF. Full variable domain (rest looked up from reference TRBV7-7 and TRBJ2-1): GAGVSQSPRYKVTKRGQDVTLRCDPISSHATLYWYQQALGQGPEFLTYFNYEAQPDKSGLPSDRFSAERPEGSISTLTIQRTEQRDSAMYRCASSLTGLDNEQFFGPGTRLTVL.